This is a list of T cell receptor beta chains from one sample in a study of cytomegalovirus exposure and HLA in healthy donors. TCRdb's copy holds only in-frame clones and misses some; the assay was immunoSEQ multiplex PCR. This sample has some 130,000 clones; 65% to 75% occur once, and the top ten carry 5.8%. The specimen was PBMCs. The receptors stem from a woman in her forties or fifties in good health and CMV-seropositive. Each CDR3 is given with its conserved first and last residue. The D gene is left open where the match is weak. Not every row has a clone size; where given, it reads once, few, many or a size class.

D,J,V,size,DNA,CDR3
TRBD1,TRBJ1-4,TRBV7-8,once,TGTGCCAGCAGCCCAAACAGGGGTAATGAAAAACTGTTTTTT,CASSPNRGNEKLFF
.,TRBJ1-2,TRBV20-1,.,TGCAGTGCTAGCACAGGGTTTGGCTACACCTTC,CSASTGFGYTF
.,TRBJ2-7,TRBV10-3,.,TGTGCCATCAGTACTACAGGTAGCTCCTACGAGCAGTACTTC,CAISTTGSSYEQYF
.,TRBJ1-2,TRBV5-1,.,TGCGCCAGCAGCGGGCCAGCAAACTATGGCTACACCTTC,CASSGPANYGYTF
.,TRBJ1-1,TRBV12-5,.,TGTGCTAGTGGCTATGACACGAACACTGAAGCTTTCTTT,CASGYDTNTEAFF
TRBD2,TRBJ2-7,TRBV6-5,few,TGTGCCAGCAGTCAAATGGGGGGGGCCTACGAGCAGTACTTC,CASSQMGGAYEQYF
.,TRBJ1-5,TRBV7-9,.,TGTTCCAGCAGCTTAGCGCGCCGGGGAGAAAATCAGCCCCAGCATTTT,CSSSLARRGENQPQHF
.,TRBJ1-1,TRBV7-2,few,TGTGCCAGCAGCTTCACCAGGGGCACTGAAGCTTTCTTT,CASSFTRGTEAFF
TRBD1,TRBJ1-5,TRBV7-2,.,TGTGCCAGCAGCTTTGGCAGGACAGGGGATCAGCCCCAGCATTTT,CASSFGRTGDQPQHF
TRBD1,TRBJ1-2,TRBV19,few,TGTGCCGGGCGACAGGGGAACTATGGCTACCCCTTC,CAGRQGNYGYPF
TRBD1,TRBJ1-5,TRBV15,.,TGTGCCACCAGCAAGGACAGGGCGAATCAGCCCCAGCATTTT,CATSKDRANQPQHF
TRBD1,TRBJ1-2,TRBV19,.,TGTGCCAGTAGTACAGGGACAGACTATGGCTACACCTTC,CASSTGTDYGYTF
.,TRBJ2-6,TRBV4-1,once,TGCGCCAGCAGCCAAGGGGGGCGGGGGCGGTCTGGGGCCAACGTCCTGACTTTC,CASSQGGRGRSGANVLTF
TRBD2,TRBJ2-5,TRBV7-9,few,TGTGCCAGCAGCTCCGTTCAGCGGGGGAAGGAGACCCAGTACTTC,CASSSVQRGKETQYF
.,TRBJ2-1,TRBV19,.,TGTGCCAGTAGTCCAGGCCCAAGGTCTTACAATGAGCAGTTCTTC,CASSPGPRSYNEQFF
TRBD2,TRBJ2-5,TRBV2,.,TGTGCCAGCAGTGGGACTAGCGGGGACCAAGAGACCCAGTACTTC,CASSGTSGDQETQYF
.,TRBJ1-2,TRBV27,.,TGTGCCAGCAGTTTTGCGGCAGGGTTTGGCTATGGCTACACCTTC,CASSFAAGFGYGYTF
.,TRBJ1-1,TRBV10-3,.,TGTGCCATCAGTGAGTCTGCGACAGCGAACACTGAAGCTTTCTTT,CAISESATANTEAFF
.,TRBJ2-7,TRBV2,.,TGTGCCAGCAGTGAACAGGCCTACGAGCAGTACTTC,CASSEQAYEQYF
.,TRBJ1-3,TRBV7-9,few,TGTGCCAGCAGCTTCGCGGGAGTGGGAAACACCATATATTTT,CASSFAGVGNTIYF
.,TRBJ2-1,TRBV5-5,few,TGTGCCAGCAGCTTGACAGGCAGGAGCAATGAGCAGTTCTTC,CASSLTGRSNEQFF
.,TRBJ1-1,TRBV7-2,.,TGTGCCAGCAGCTTAGATAGCCAGGCGGGCACTGAAGCTTTCTTT,CASSLDSQAGTEAFF
.,TRBJ2-7,TRBV5-4,.,TGTGCCAGCAGCCCCGGCGGGACGCGCTCCTACGAGCAGTACTTC,CASSPGGTRSYEQYF
TRBD1,TRBJ1-2,TRBV7-9,.,TGTTCCAGCAGCCTGACAGGGGACGGCTACACCTTC,CSSSLTGDGYTF
TRBD1,TRBJ1-2,TRBV7-9,.,TGTTCCAGCAGCTTCAAGGGACAGGACCGTTATGGCTACACCTTC,CSSSFKGQDRYGYTF
TRBD1,TRBJ1-2,TRBV19,.,TGTGCCAGTACAGACAGGGCCGGGGCTAACTATGGCTACACCTTC,CASTDRAGANYGYTF